The 11 T cell receptor beta chains given below trace back to one sample, sequenced in a study of beta chain features in type 1 diabetes (dated by TCRdb to 2016 to 2019). Library preparation was by the immunoSEQ multiplex PCR assay. All of the isolated RNA was reverse transcribed with the High Capacity cDNA Reverse Transcription Kit, so expressed TCRB transcripts were sequenced. TCRdb provides this immuneACCESS table in a form limited to in-frame rearrangements. Some clones are lacking; in checked studies, under half of them reflect an unresolved V gene, and why the rest are absent is not known. The sample profile shows about 620,000 clones; about a sixth of them were found once. The ten largest make up around 0.095% of the sample. Source material: naive CD4+ T cells from blood. The cell subset or site label of this sample denotes: true naive CD4+ T cells. The receptor source for this set is a man younger than 35 in good health.

The rearrangement joins TRBV10-3 to TRBJ2-7; 9 nucleotides align to TRBD1. The CDR3 has 15 residues. Trimming at V came to 8 bases and at J to 5 bases, leaving 13 bases not matched to a gene. CDR1 and CDR2 (germline): ENHRY, SYGVKD. The CDR3 here is CAIGEPGQGTHEQYF. As DNA, the CDR3 is TGTGCCATCGGAGAACCGGGACAGGGAACCCACGAGCAGTACTTC.

The chain combines TRBV5-1 with TRBJ1-1; D remains ambiguous. CDR1 and CDR2 (germline): SGHRS, YFSETQ. The length of the CDR3 is 13 residues. V shed 1 base and J shed 4 bases, with 8 bases lying between them. As DNA, the CDR3 is TGCGCCAGCAGCTTGCCGGTGGGCACTGAAGCTTTCTTT. Its translation: CASSLPVGTEAFF.

The gene calls are TRBV7-3 and TRBJ2-3, with 14 positions matching TRBD2. The CDR3 contains 16 residues. V shed 5 bases and J 4 bases; nucleotides not matched to a gene: 5. CDR1 is SGHTA and CDR2 is FQGTGA in the germline V gene. CDR3: CASSRTSGGSSDTQYF. DNA of the CDR3: TGTGCCAGCAGCCGGACTAGCGGGGGGTCCTCAGATACGCAGTATTTT. The entire variable domain, with the rest obtained from reference TRBV7-3 and TRBJ2-3, is as follows: GAGVSQTPSNKVTEKGKYVELRCDPISGHTALYWYRQSLGQGPEFLIYFQGTGAADDSGLPNDRFFAVRPEGSVSTLKIQRTERGDSAVYLCASSRTSGGSSDTQYFGPGTRLTVL.

V is TRBV6-6 and J is TRBJ2-1, with 8 positions matching TRBD1. J lost 7 bases, V lost 6 bases, and 8 bases had no gene match. The germline gives CDR1 MNHNY, CDR2 SVGAGI (reference sequence). The CDR3 length is 14 residues. Here the CDR3 DNA reads TGTGCCAGCAGCCCTCGGACAGGGCGAAATGAGCAGTTCTTC. It encodes CASSPRTGRNEQFF.

This clone was recorded a few times. The chain carries TRBV6-5 and TRBJ2-7; possibly TRBD1 for D (6 bases). Per the germline V gene, CDR1 is MNHEY and CDR2 is SVGAGI. CDR3 length: 14 residues. V gave up 5 bases and J gave up 6 bases, with 17 bases separating them. CDR3 DNA sequence: TGTGCCAGCAGTCCCGCTATACAGGGTGGCGAGCAGTACTTC. The encoded protein is CASSPAIQGGEQYF.

V is TRBV27 and J is TRBJ2-5; TRBD1 aligns across 7 bases. Losses at the gene ends were 8 bases for V and 0 bases for J; bases not matched to a gene: 15. In germline, CDR1 is MNHEY, CDR2 SMNVEV (reference sequence). The CDR3 is 17 amino acids. In DNA form, the CDR3 reads TGTGCCAGCGGGAGACAGGGTGTGGCGTCCTACCAAGAGACCCAGTACTTC. Amino acid sequence: CASGRQGVASYQETQYF.

The CDR3 DNA follows: TGTGCCAGCAGTTCCCGGGACAGGGGCTACGAGCAGTACTTC. Residues: CASSSRDRGYEQYF. The V call is TRBV27, the J call TRBJ2-7; 10 positions match TRBD1. CDR3 length: 14 amino acids. Germline lookup yields CDR1 MNHEY and CDR2 SMNVEV (reference sequence). V lost 4 bases to trimming and J lost 3 bases; unmatched junction nucleotides: 3.

This chain connects TRBV4-1 to TRBJ1-2; D gene uncertain. CDR1 and CDR2 (germline): MGHRA, YSYEKL. The CDR3 contains 15 residues. V lost 1 base and J lost 6, with 15 bases in between. CDR3 bases: TGCGCCAGCAGCCAAGTGTACGGGGAAAGAGATGGCTACACCTTC. Translated: CASSQVYGERDGYTF.

V is TRBV28 and J is TRBJ1-4; D uncertain. Trimming shortened V by 6 bases and J by 4 bases, and 12 bases separated the two germline ends. Germline V gives CDR1 MDHEN, CDR2 SYDVKM. The CDR3 consists of 14 residues. The CDR3 reads CASSPLGFNEKLFF. CDR3 in DNA: TGTGCCAGCAGCCCGCTGGGCTTTAATGAAAAACTGTTTTTT.

The chain has TRBV27 and TRBJ2-7, with D perhaps given as TRBD1 or TRBD2 (7 bases each). CDR3 length: 15 residues. Germline V gene data show CDR1 as MNHEY and CDR2 as SMNVEV (reference sequence). V lost 7 bases to trimming and J lost 2 bases, with 18 bases between them. CDR3 bases: TGTGCCAGCACCAGGGGGGGGCGGACAGCCTACGAGCAGTACTTC. As protein: CASTRGGRTAYEQYF.

The gene calls are TRBV4-2 and TRBJ1-2, with TRBD1 as a possible D gene (5 bases). This CDR3 has 13 amino acids. In germline, CDR1 is LGHNA, CDR2 YNFKEQ. V was pared by 4 bases and J by 8 bases, with 14 bases between. CDR3 residues: CASSLAAGDGYTF. As DNA, the CDR3 is TGTGCCAGCAGCCTAGCCGCGGGGGACGGCTACACCTTC.